Described below is a single T cell receptor (beta chain) sequence and its context. Every subset had its genomic DNA shared out evenly among several immunoSEQ plates. Generated by immunoSEQ multiplex PCR, the TCRdb table keeps only in-frame clones and is missing some. The sample holds roughly 2.2 million clones, less than 95% seen once. The CDR3 is 12 amino acids. Germline V gives CDR1 SQVTM, CDR2 ANQGSEA. V lost 8 bases, J lost 7 bases, and 17 bases lay in between. The data originate from a study of shared clonotypes between healthy human individuals. The specimen sequenced was naive CD4+ T cells from PBMCs. The subset is: CD45RA+ positively selected. This clonotype originated in a man younger than 35 in good health. Some clones in this sample may be carry-over from other donors' samples. The chain employs TRBV29-1 and TRBJ1-1; a weak D match, TRBD1 (5 bases). This CDR3 is CSTNRGDGEAFF. The CDR3 nucleotides are TGCAGCACCAACCGGGGGGACGGTGAAGCTTTCTTT.